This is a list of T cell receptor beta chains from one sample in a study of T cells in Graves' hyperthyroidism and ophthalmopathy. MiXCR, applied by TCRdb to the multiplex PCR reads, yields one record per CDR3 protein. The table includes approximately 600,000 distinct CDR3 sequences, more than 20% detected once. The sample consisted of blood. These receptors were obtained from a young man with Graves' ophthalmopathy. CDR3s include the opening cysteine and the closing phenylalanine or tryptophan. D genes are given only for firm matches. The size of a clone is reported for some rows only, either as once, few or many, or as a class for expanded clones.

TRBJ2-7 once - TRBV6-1 CASSAESENYEQYF TGTGCCAGCAGTGCTGAGTCAGAAAACTACGAGCAGTACTTC
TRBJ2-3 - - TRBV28 CASSPSEGPWHTQYF TGTGCCAGCAGCCCCTCGGAGGGCCCCTGGCATACGCAGTATTTT
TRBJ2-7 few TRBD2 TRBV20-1 CSATSTGGGEQYF TGCAGTGCTACCTCGACGGGCGGGGGGGAGCAGTACTTC
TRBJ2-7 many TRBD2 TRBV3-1 CASTLSGRSHEQYF TGTGCCAGCACCCTTAGCGGGAGGAGCCACGAGCAGTACTTC
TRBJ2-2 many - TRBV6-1 CASSVSFPEVPGELFF TGTGCCAGCAGTGTTAGCTTCCCCGAAGTCCCCGGGGAGCTGTTTTTT
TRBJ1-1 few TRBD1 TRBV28 CASSLGRDRVYAFF TGTGCCAGCAGTTTGGGGAGGGACAGGGTGTACGCTTTCTTT
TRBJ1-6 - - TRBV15 CATSRGWLKDSPLHF TGTGCCACCAGCAGAGGATGGCTAAAGGATTCACCCCTCCACTTT
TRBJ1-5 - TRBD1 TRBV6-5 CASSYSFDREDNQPQHF TGTGCCAGCAGTTACTCGTTTGACAGGGAGGACAATCAGCCCCAGCATTTT
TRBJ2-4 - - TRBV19 CASSIVGGTAKNIQYF TGTGCCAGTAGTATAGTAGGGGGAACCGCCAAAAACATTCAGTACTTC
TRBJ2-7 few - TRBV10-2 CASSPQGERPTYEQYF TGCGCCAGCAGCCCCCAAGGTGAGCGGCCGACCTACGAGCAGTACTTC
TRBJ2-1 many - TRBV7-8 CASSHLGTDEQFF TGTGCCAGCAGCCACCTGGGGACGGATGAGCAGTTCTTC
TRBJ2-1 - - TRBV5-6 CASSWGPEKEQFF TGTGCCAGCAGCTGGGGGCCGGAGAAGGAGCAGTTCTTC
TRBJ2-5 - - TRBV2 CASREAGVETQYF TGTGCCAGCAGGGAAGCAGGGGTCGAGACCCAGTACTTC
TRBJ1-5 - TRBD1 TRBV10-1 CASEGGTVNQPQHF TGCGCCAGCGAGGGGGGGACAGTCAATCAGCCCCAGCATTTT
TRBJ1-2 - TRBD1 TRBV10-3 CAISNTGVGYTF TGTGCCATCAGTAATACAGGGGTTGGCTACACCTTC
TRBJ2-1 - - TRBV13 CASSPPDVGLHEQFF TGTGCCAGCAGCCCCCCGGACGTCGGACTCCATGAGCAGTTCTTC
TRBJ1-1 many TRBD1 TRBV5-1 CASSPRQGLRVTEAFF TGCGCCAGCAGCCCCAGACAGGGGTTGAGAGTTACTGAAGCTTTCTTT
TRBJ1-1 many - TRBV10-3 CAISDGVNTEAFF TGTGCCATCAGTGATGGGGTGAACACTGAAGCTTTCTTT
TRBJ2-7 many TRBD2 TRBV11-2 CASSPSGTSGYEQYF TGTGCCAGCAGCCCGTCCGGGACTAGCGGCTACGAGCAGTACTTC
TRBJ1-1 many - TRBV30 CAWSVIEAFF TGTGCCTGGAGTGTGATTGAAGCTTTCTTT
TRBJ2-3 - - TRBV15 CATSRRLAESTDTQYF TGTGCCACCAGCAGACGATTAGCGGAAAGCACAGATACGCAGTATTTT
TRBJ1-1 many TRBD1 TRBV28 CASSPGTGGETEAFF TGTGCCAGCAGTCCCGGGACAGGGGGCGAAACTGAAGCTTTCTTT
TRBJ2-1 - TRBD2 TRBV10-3 CAISESRGTSGMRIGLHEQFF TGTGCCATCAGTGAGTCCCGCGGGACTAGCGGGATGAGGATTGGTCTTCATGAGCAGTTCTTC
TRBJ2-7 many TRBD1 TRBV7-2 CASSLVGGQGPTYEQYF TGTGCCAGCAGCTTAGTAGGGGGACAGGGACCAACCTACGAGCAGTACTTC
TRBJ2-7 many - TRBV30 CAWGVISGEQYF TGTGCCTGGGGTGTAATCTCTGGCGAGCAGTACTTC
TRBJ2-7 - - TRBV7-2 CASSPLPGYEQYF TGTGCCAGCAGCCCTCTTCCCGGCTACGAGCAGTACTTC
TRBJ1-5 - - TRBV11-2 CASSLSRQNQPQHF TGTGCCAGCAGCTTGTCCAGACAAAATCAGCCCCAGCATTTT